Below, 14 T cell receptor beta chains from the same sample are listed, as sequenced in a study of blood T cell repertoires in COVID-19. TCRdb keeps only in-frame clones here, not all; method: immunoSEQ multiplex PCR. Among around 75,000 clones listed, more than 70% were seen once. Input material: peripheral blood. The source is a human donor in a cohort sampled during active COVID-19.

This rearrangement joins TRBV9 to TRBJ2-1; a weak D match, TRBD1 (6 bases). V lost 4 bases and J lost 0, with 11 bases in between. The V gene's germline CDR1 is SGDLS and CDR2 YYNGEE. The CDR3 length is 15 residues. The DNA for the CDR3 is TGTGCCAGCAGCACAACAGGGAGCTCCTACAATGAGCAGTTCTTC. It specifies CASSTTGSSYNEQFF.

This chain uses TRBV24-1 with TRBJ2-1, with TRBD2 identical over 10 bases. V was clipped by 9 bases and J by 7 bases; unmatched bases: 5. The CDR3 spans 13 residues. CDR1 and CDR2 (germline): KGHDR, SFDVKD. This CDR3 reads CATGSSGRNEQFF. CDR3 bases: TGTGCCACCGGATCTAGCGGGAGAAATGAGCAGTTCTTC.

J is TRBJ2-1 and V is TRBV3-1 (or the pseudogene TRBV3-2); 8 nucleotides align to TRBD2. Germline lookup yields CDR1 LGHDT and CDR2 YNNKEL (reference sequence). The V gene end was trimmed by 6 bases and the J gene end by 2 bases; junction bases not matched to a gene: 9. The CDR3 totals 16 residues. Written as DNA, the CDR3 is TGTGCCAGCAGACTCGCGTCGGGGGGGACCTACAATGAGCAGTTCTTC. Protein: CASRLASGGTYNEQFF.

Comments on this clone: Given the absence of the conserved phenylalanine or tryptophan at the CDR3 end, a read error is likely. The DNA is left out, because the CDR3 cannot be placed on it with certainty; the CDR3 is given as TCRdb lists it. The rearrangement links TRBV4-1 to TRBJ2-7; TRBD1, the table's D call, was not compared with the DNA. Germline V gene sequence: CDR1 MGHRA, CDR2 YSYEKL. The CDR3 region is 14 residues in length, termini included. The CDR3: CASSQDPRQWSDCE.

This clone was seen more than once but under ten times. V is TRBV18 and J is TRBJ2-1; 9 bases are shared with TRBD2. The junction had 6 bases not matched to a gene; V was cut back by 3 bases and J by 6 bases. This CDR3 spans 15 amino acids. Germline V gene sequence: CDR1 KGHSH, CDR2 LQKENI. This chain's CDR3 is CASSPSGTSRNEQFF. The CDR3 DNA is TGTGCCAGCTCACCGTCCGGGACTAGCCGCAATGAGCAGTTCTTC.

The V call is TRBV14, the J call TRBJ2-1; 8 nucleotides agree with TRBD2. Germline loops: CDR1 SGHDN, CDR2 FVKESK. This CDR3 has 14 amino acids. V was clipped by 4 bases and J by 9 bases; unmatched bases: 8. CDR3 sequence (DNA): TGTGCCAGCAGCCCGGGACTAGATTTAGGTGAGCAGTTCTTC. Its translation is CASSPGLDLGEQFF.

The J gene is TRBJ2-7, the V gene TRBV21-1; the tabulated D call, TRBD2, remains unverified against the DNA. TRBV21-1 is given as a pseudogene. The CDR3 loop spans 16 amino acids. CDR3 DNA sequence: TGTGCCAGCAGGGGGGAGCGGGTCCTTCAGAGCTCGGAGCAGTACTTC. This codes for CASRGERVLQSSEQYF.

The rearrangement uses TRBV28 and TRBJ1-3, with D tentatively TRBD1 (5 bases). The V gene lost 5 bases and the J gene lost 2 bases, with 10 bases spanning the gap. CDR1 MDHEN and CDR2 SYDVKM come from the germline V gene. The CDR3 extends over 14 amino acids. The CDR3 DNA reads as TGTGCCAGCAGTGAGGCGGGGCCTGGAAACACCATATATTTT. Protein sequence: CASSEAGPGNTIYF.

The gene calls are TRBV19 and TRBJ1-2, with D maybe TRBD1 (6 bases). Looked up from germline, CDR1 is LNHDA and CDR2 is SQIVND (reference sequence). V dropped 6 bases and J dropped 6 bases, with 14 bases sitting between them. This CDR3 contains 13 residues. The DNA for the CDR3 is TGTGCCAGTAGACCACAGGGAGGGGATGGCTACACCTTC. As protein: CASRPQGGDGYTF.

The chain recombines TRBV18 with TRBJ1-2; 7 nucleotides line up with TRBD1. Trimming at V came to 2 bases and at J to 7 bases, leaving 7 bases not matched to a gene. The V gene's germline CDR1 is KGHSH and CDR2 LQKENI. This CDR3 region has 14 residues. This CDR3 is CASSPGQETGGYTF. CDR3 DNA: TGTGCCAGCTCACCAGGACAGGAAACCGGTGGCTACACCTTC.

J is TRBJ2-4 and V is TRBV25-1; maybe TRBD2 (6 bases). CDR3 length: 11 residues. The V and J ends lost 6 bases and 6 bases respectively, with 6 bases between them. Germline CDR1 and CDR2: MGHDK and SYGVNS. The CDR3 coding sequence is TGTGCCAGCAGGGGGGGAAACATTCAGTACTTC. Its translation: CASRGGNIQYF.

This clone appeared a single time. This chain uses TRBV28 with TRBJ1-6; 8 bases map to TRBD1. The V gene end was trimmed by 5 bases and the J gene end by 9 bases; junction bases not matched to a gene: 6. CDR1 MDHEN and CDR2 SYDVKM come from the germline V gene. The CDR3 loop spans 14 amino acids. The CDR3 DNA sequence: TGTGCCAGCAGTCCCGCAGGGGGCCGTTCACCCCTCCACTTT. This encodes CASSPAGGRSPLHF.

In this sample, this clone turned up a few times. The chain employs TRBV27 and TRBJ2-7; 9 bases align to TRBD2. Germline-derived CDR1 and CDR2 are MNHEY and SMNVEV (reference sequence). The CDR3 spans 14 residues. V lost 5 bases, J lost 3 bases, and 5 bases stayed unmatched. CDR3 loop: CASSAGLAIYEQYF. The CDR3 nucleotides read TGTGCCAGCAGTGCGGGACTAGCCATCTACGAGCAGTACTTC.

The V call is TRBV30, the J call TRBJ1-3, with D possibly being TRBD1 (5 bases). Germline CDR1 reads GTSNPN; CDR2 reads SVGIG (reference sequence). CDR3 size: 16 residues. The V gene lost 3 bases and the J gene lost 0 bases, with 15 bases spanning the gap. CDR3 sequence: CAWRNVVDISGNTIYF. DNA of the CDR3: TGTGCCTGGAGGAATGTTGTGGACATCTCTGGAAACACCATATATTTT.